The following is a TCR beta chain sequence with its context. Its antigen remains undetermined. The input lacks base qualities; no much larger clone sits a single base away. TCRbeta CDR3 regions were amplified from genomic DNA using the immunoSEQ Assay, a bias-controlled multiplex PCR. On the study's bioinformatics: Nucleated cell counts per sample were estimated from amplification of reference gene primers within the assay. To quantify the absolute abundance of each unique TCRbeta CDR3 rearrangement, sequence reads were collapsed and filtered. For each sample, productive Simpson clonality was calculated as the square root of Simpson's diversity index over productive rearrangements. Sourced from immuneACCESS, this table was stored by TCRdb with only in-frame sequences that have V and J called. A share of the clones is absent; for the studies checked, an unresolved V gene accounts for under half, and the remainder has no known explanation. The D gene and trimming were derived from the DNA, and the V and J assignments and clone size from that table. The table for this sample lists roughly 250,000 clones; about 87% of them were counted only once. 8% to 9.5% of the sample belongs to the ten largest clones.

This sample was included in a study of blood T cell repertoires in COVID-19 (dated by TCRdb to the early 2020s). Regarding the complete study: Collaborator samples came from the United States, Italy and Spain and covered acute and convalescent phases of COVID-19. The material from the prospective study consisted of cDNA or gDNA derived from T cells, B-cell-depleted T cells, or PBMCs. The dataset comprised deeply sampled blood TCRbeta repertoires from subjects exposed to, actively infected with, or recovered from COVID-19. The repertoires were released in a freely available public database intended as a resource for research on the immune response to SARS-CoV-2. The samples were drawn from the first 160 participants of the ongoing ImmuneRACE study and from over 950 subjects provided by 6 global collaborators. A de-identified subject ID, COVID-19 status, age in years and sex were almost always included in the sample metadata. Where HLA class I and class II types were available, the types were taken from metadata supplied by the sample provider, not from assay-based typing. Broad study findings and their caveats: The quantity of clinical and demographic metadata differed by source and by participant and was supplied without curation.

Each collaborating institution followed its own protocols to collect whole blood in K2EDTA tubes. For TCRbeta analysis, collaborators shipped samples as frozen whole blood, isolated PBMCs, or DNA extracted from either of those sample types. The receptor's source is a human donor in a cohort sampled during active COVID-19. Sequenced input: peripheral blood.

The DNA reads as follows: TGTGCCAGCAGTTACGGGGTAGGGGGTTCGTCTGAAGCTTTCTTT. It is translated as CASSYGVGGSSEAFF. This receptor chain uses TRBV6-2 or TRBV6-3 and TRBJ1-1; the D gene is perhaps TRBD1, from 6 matching bases. The CDR1 and CDR2 encoded by the germline V gene are MNHEY and SVGEGT. V gives up 2 bases and J gives up 6 bases, and the segment between their germline ends measures 16 bases. Spanning cysteine to phenylalanine, the CDR3 consists of 15 amino acids. Just CDR3 DNA is preserved here, 45 bases in frame from base 1.